This T cell receptor (beta chain) was sequenced in a study of memory CD4+ T cells and cytomegalovirus serostatus. Whole-study findings and limits: CD4+ memory repertoires contained about two fifths of the roughly 150 reported CMV TCRbeta sequences.

Generated by immunoSEQ multiplex PCR, the TCRdb table keeps only in-frame clones and is missing some. The data contain approximately 60,000 clones, 81% of them singletons. On this clone: Antigen specificity is unknown.

Germline CDR1 reads SNHLY; CDR2 reads FYNNEI. The CDR3 sequence is 15 residues long. V lost 3 bases, J lost 0 bases, and 9 bases lay in between. The sort gate was single viable CD3+CD4+CD8-CD45RO+ cells for memory CD4+ T cells. Total CD4+ T cells were enriched by CD4 positive selection. Sequencing input: memory CD4+ T cells from blood. The chain combines TRBV2 with TRBJ2-1; D unresolved. The clonotype originates from an adult in good health and CMV-seronegative. CDR3 residues: CASSERSDSYNEQFF. In DNA form, the CDR3 reads TGTGCCAGCAGTGAGAGGTCAGACTCCTACAATGAGCAGTTCTTC.